The clone carrying this TCR beta chain was detected many times. Researchers made TCR beta libraries by using iRepertoire HTBI primers and running Arm-PCR on CDR3 regions. Via MiXCR, TCRdb re-called the multiplex PCR reads, giving one row per CDR3 protein. The table includes about 320,000 distinct CDR3 sequences, 15% to 20% detected once. The entry originates in a study of regulatory T cells in long-lasting Graves disease. With 6 bases clipped from V and 7 bases from J, the junction kept 5 bases outside the gene matches. The germline gives CDR1 SQVTM, CDR2 ANQGSEA. This CDR3 is 12 amino acids long. Time point meaning: newly diagnosed GD, antithyroid drugs for less than 3 months. RNA from PBMCs was the source of the TCR library.

The chain has TRBV29-1 and TRBJ1-4, with TRBD1 matching 7 bases. The TCR comes from a female donor with Graves disease. Sequenced here: peripheral blood mononuclear cells (PBMCs), sampled at new diagnosis, from a patient treated with antithyroid drugs. The CDR3 nucleotides are TGCAGCGTGGGACAGAGGGTTGAAAAACTGTTTTTT. Residues: CSVGQRVEKLFF.